What follows describes a single TCR beta chain. The antigen is undetermined. The source of the sample is a study of glioma-infiltrating T cells after dendritic cell vaccination. Study-wide points: No direct clonality-survival link was found; a diverse polyclonal response may matter.

With V trimmed by 3 bases and J by 5 bases, 3 bases remained unmatched. CDR1 and CDR2 (germline): ENHRY, SYGVKD. The CDR3 is made up of 13 amino acids. Data came from immunoSEQ multiplex PCR; TCRdb stores just in-frame clones and leaves some out. The sample holds nearly 85,000 clones, roughly 90% seen once. The origin of this receptor is a human donor with glioblastoma. The specimen comprised blood, sampled before dendritic cell vaccination. The chain recombines TRBV10-3 with TRBJ2-7; 8 bases fit TRBD1. As DNA, the CDR3 is TGTGCCATCAGTGACAACAGGGGGGACGAGCAGTACTTC. Amino acids: CAISDNRGDEQYF.